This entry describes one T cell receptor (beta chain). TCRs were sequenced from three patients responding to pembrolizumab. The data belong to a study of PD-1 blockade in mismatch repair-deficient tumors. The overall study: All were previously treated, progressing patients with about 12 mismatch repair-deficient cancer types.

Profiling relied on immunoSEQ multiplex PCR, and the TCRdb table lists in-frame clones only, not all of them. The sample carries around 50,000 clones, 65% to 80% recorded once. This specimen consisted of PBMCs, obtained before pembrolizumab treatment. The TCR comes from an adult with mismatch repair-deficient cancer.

For the CDR3, the DNA is TGTGCCAGCTACCTGCTAGCGGCCTACGAGCAGTACTTC. Translated, it gives CASYLLAAYEQYF. V is TRBV7-9 and J is TRBJ2-7, with 7 bases lining up with TRBD2. The CDR3 sequence is 13 residues long. Per germline, CDR1 SEHNR and CDR2 FQNEAQ (reference sequence). V lost 8 bases to trimming and J lost 2 bases; unmatched junction nucleotides: 6.